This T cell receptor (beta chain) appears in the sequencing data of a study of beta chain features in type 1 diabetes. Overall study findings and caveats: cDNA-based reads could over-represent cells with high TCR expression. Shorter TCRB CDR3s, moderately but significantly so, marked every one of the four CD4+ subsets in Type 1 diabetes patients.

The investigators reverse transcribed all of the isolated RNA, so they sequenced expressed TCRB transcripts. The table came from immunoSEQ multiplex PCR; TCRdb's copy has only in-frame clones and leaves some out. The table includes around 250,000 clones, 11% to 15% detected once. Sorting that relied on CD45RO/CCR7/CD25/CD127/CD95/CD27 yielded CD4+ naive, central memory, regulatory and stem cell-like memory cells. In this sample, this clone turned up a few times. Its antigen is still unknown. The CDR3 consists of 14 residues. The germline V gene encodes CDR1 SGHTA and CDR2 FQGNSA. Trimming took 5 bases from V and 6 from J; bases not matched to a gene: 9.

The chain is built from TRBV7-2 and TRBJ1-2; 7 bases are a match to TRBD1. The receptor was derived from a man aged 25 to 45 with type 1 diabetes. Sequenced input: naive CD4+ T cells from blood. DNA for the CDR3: TGTGCCAGCAGCATCCTAACTACAGGGGATGGCTACACCTTC. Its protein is CASSILTTGDGYTF.